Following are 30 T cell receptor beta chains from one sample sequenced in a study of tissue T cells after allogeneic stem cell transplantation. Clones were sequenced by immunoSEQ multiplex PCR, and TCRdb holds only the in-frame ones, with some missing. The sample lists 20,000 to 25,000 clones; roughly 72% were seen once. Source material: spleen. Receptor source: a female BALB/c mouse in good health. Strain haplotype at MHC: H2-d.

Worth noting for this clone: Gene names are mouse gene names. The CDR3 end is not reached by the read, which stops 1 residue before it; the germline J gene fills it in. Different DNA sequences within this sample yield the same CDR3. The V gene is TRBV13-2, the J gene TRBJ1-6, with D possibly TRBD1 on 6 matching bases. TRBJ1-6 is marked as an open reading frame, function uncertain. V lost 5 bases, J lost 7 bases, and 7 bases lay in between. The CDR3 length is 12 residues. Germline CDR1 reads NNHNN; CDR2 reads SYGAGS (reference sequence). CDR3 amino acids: CASGDRNSPLYF. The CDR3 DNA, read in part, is TGTGCCAGCGGGGACAGAAATTCGCCCCTCTAC.

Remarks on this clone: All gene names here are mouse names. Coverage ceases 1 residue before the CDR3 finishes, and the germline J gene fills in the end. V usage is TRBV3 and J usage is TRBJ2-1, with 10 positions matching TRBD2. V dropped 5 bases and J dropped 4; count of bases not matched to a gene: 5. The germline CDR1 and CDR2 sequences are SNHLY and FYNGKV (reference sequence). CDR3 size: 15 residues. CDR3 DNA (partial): TGTGCCAGCAGCGACCGGGACTGGGGATATGCTGAGCAGTTC. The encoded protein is CASSDRDWGYAEQF. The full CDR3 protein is CASSDRDWGYAEQFF. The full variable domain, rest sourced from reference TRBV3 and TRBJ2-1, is GPKVLQIPSHQIIDMGQMVTLNCDPVSNHLYFYWYKQILGQQMEFLVNFYNGKVMEKSKLFKDQFSVERPDGSYFTLKIQPTALEDSAVYFCASSDRDWGYAEQFFGPGTRLTVL.

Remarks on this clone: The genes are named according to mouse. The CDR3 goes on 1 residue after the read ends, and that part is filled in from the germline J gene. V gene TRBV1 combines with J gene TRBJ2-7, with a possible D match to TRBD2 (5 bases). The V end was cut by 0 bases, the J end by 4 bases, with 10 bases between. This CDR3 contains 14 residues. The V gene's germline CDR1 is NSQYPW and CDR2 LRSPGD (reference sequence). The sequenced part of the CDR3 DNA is TGCACCTGCAGTGCAGATACCTGGGAGTATGAACAGTAC. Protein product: CTCSADTWEYEQY. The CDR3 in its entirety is CTCSADTWEYEQYF.

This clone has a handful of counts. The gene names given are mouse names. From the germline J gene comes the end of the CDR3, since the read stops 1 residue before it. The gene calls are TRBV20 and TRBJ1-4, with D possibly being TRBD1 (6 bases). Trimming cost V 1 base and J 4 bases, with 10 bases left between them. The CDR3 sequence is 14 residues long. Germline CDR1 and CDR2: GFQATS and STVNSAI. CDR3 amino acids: CGARGGQHNERLFF. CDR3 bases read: TGTGGTGCTAGGGGAGGACAGCACAACGAAAGATTATTT.

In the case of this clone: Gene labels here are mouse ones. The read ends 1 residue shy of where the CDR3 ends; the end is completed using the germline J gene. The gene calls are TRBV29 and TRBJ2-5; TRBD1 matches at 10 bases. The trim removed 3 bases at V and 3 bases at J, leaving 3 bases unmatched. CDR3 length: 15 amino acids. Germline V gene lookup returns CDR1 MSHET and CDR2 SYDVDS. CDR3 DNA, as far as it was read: TGTGCTAGCAGTTTGACAGGGGGCTTTCAAGACACCCAGTAC. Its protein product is CASSLTGGFQDTQY. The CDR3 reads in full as CASSLTGGFQDTQYF. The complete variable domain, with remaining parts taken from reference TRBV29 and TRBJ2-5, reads DMKVTQMPRYLIKRMGENVLLECGQDMSHETMYWYRQDPGLGLQLIYISYDVDSNSEGDIPKGYRVSRKKREHFSLILDSAKTNQTSVYFCASSLTGGFQDTQYFGPGTRLLVL.

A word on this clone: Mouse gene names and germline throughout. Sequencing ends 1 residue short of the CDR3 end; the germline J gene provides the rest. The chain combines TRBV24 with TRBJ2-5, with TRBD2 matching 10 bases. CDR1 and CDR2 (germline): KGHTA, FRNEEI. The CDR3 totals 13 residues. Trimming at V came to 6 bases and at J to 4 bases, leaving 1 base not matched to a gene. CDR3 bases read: TGTGCCAGCAGAGGACTGGGGGAAGACACCCAGTAC. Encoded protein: CASRGLGEDTQY. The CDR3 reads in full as CASRGLGEDTQYF.

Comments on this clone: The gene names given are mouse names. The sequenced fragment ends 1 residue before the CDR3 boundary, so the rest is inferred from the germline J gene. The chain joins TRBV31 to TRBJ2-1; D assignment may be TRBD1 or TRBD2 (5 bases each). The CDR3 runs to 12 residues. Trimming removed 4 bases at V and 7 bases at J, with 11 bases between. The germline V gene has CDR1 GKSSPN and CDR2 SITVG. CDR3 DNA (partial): TGTGCCTGGAATGGGGCTGGGGCTGAGCAGTTC. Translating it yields CAWNGAGAEQF. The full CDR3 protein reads CAWNGAGAEQFF.

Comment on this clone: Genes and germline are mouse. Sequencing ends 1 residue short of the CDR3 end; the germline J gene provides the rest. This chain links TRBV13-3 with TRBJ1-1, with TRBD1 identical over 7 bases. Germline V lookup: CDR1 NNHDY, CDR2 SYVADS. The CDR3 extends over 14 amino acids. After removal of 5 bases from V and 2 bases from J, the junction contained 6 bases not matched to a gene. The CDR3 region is CASREQGPNTEVFF. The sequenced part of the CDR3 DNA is TGTGCCAGCAGAGAACAGGGGCCCAACACAGAAGTCTTC.

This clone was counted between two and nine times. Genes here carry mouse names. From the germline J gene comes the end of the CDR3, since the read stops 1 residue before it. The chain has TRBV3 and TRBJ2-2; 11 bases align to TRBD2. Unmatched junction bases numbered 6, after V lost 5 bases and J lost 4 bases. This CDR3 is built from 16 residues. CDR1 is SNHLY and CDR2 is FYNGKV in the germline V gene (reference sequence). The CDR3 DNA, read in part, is TGTGCCAGCAGCCCGGGACTGGGGGAATTCACCGGGCAGCTCTAC. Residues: CASSPGLGEFTGQLY. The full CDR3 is CASSPGLGEFTGQLYF.

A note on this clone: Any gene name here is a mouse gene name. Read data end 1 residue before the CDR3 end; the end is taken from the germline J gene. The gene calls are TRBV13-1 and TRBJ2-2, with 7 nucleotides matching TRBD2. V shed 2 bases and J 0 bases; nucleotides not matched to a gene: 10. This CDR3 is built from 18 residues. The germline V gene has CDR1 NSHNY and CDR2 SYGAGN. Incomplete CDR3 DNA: TGTGCCAGCAGTGACACTTTAAACTGGGGAGCAAACACCGGGCAGCTCTAC. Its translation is CASSDTLNWGANTGQLY. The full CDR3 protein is CASSDTLNWGANTGQLYF.

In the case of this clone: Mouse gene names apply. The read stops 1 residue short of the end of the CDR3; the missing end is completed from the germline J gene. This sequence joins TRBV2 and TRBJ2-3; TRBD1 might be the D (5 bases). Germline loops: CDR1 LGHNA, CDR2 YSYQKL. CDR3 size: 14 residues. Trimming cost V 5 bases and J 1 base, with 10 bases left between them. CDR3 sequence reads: CASSTGPGAETLYF. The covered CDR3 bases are TGTGCCAGCAGCACAGGACCGGGTGCAGAAACGCTGTAT.

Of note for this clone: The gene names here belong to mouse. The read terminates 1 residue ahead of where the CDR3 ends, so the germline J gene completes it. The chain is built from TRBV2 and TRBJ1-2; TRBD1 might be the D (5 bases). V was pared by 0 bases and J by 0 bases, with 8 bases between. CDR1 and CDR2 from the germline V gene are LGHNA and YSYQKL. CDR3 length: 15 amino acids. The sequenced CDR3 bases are TGTGCCAGCAGCCAAGAATGGACAACAAACTCCGACTACACC. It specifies CASSQEWTTNSDYT. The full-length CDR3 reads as CASSQEWTTNSDYTF.

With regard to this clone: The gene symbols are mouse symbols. CDR3 bases read: TGCACCTGCAGTGGGGACTGGGGGGGGAACACCCAGTAC. Protein: CTCSGDWGGNTQY. The complete CDR3 protein is CTCSGDWGGNTQYF. The V and J genes are TRBV1 and TRBJ2-5; 13 positions agree with TRBD2. Read coverage stops 1 residue before the CDR3 terminus; the germline J gene supplies the remainder. Germline lookup yields CDR1 NSQYPW and CDR2 LRSPGD (reference sequence). This CDR3 has 14 amino acids. V was clipped by 4 bases and J by 7 bases; unmatched bases: 2. Full variable domain (rest looked up from reference TRBV1 and TRBJ2-5): VTLLEQNPRWRLVPRGQAVNLRCILKNSQYPWMSWYQQDLQKQLQWLFTLRSPGDKEVKSLPGADYLATRVTDTELRLQVANMSQGRTLYCTCSGDWGGNTQYFGPGTRLLVL.

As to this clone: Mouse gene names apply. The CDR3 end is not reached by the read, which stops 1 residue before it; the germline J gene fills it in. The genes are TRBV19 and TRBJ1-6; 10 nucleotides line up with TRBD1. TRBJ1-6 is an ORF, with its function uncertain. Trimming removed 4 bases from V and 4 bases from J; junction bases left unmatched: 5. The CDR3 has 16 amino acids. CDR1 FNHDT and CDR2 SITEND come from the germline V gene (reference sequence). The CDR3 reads CASSPDRGPYNSPLYF. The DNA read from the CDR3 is TGTGCCAGCAGTCCTGACAGGGGGCCTTATAATTCGCCCCTCTAC.

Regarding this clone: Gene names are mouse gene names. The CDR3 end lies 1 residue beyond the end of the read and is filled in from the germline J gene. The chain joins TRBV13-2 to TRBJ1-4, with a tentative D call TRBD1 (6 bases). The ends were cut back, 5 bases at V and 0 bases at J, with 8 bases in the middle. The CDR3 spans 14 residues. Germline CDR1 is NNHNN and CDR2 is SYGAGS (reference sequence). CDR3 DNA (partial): TGTGCCAGCGGAAACAGGGTTTCCAACGAAAGATTATTT. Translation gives CASGNRVSNERLF. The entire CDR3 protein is CASGNRVSNERLFF.

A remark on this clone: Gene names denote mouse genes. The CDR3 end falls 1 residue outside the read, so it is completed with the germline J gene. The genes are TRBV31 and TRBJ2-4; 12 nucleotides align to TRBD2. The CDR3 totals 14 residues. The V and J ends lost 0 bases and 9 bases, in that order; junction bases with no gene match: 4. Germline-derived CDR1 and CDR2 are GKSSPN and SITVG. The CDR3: CAWSLTGGAVTLYF. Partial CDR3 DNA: TGTGCCTGGAGTCTGACTGGGGGGGCAGTAACCTTGTAC.

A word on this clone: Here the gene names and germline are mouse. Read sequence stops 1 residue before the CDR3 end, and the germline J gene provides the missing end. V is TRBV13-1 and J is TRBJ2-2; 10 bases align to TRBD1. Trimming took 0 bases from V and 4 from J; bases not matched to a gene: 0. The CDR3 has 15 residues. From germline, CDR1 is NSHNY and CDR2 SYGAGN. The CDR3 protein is CASSDGTGGTGQLYF. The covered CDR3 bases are TGTGCCAGCAGTGATGGGACAGGGGGCACCGGGCAGCTCTAC.

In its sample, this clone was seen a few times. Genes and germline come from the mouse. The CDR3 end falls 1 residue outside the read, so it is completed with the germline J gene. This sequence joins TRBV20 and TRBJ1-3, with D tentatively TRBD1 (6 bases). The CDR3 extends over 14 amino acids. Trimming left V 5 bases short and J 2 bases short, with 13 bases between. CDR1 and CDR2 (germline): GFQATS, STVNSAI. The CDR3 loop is CGAGPGGAGNTLYF. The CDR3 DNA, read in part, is TGTGGTGCTGGCCCGGGGGGCGCTGGAAATACGCTCTAT.

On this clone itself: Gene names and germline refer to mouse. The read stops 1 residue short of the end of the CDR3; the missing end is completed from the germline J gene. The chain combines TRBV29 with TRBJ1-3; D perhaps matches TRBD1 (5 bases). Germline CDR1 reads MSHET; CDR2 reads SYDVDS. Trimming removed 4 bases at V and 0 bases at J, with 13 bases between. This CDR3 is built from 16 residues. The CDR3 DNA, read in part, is TGTGCTAGCAGTTCCAAGGGACGGGATTCTGGAAATACGCTCTAT. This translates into CASSSKGRDSGNTLY. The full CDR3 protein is CASSSKGRDSGNTLYF.

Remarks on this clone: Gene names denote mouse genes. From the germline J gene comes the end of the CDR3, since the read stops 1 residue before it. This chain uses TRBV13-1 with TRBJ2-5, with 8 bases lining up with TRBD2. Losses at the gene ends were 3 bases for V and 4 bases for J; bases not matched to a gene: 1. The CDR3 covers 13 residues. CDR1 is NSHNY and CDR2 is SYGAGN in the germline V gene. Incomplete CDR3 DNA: TGTGCCAGCAGTGGACTGGGGAAAGACACCCAGTAC. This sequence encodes CASSGLGKDTQY. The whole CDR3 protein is CASSGLGKDTQYF.

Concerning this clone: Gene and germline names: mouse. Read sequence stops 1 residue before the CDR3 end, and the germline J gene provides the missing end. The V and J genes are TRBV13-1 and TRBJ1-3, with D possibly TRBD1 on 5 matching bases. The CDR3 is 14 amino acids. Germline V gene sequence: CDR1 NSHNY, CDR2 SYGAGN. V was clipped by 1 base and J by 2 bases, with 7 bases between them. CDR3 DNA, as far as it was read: TGTGCCAGCAGTGATTGGGGGGCTGGAAATACGCTCTAT. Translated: CASSDWGAGNTLY. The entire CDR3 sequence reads CASSDWGAGNTLYF.

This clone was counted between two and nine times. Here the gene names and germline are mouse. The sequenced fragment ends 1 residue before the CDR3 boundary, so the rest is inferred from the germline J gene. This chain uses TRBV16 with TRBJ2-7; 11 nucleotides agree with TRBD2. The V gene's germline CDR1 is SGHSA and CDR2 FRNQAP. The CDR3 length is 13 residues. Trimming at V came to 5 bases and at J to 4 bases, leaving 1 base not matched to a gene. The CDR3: CASSGDWGYEQYF. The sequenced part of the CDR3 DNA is TGTGCAAGCAGCGGGGACTGGGGGTATGAACAGTAC.

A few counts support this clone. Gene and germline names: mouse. Incomplete CDR3 DNA: TGCACCTGCAGCAAGACAGCCTATGCTGAGCAGTTC. Protein product: CTCSKTAYAEQF. In full, the CDR3 is CTCSKTAYAEQFF. The rearrangement uses TRBV1 and TRBJ2-1, with D perhaps TRBD1 (5 bases). The sequence runs out 1 residue before the end of the CDR3; the remainder is reconstructed from the germline J gene. Trimming took off 6 bases at V and 3 bases at J, with 9 bases between the two ends. The CDR3 contains 13 residues. CDR1 and CDR2 (germline): NSQYPW, LRSPGD (reference sequence).

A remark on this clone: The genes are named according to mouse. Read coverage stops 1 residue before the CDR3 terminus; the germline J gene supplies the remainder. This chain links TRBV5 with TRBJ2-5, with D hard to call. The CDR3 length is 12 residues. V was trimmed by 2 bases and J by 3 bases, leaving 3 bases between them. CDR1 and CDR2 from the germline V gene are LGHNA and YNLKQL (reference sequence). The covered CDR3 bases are TGTGCCAGCAGCCAACAACAAGACACCCAGTAC. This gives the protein CASSQQQDTQY. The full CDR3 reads CASSQQQDTQYF.

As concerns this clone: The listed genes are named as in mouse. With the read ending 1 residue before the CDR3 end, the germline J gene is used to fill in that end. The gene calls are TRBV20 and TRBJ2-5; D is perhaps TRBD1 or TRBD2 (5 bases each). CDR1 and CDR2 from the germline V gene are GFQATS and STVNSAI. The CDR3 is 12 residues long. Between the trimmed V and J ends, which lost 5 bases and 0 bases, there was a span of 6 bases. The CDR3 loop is CGAGGNQDTQYF. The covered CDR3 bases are TGTGGTGCTGGGGGAAACCAAGACACCCAGTAC.

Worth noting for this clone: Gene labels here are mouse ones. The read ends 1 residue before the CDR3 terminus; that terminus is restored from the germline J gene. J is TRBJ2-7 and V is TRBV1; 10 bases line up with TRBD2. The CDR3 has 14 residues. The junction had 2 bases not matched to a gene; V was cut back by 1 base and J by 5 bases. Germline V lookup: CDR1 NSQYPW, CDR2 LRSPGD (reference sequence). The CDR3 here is CTCSAGLGGHEQYF. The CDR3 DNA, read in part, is TGCACCTGCAGTGCAGGTCTGGGGGGGCATGAACAGTAC.

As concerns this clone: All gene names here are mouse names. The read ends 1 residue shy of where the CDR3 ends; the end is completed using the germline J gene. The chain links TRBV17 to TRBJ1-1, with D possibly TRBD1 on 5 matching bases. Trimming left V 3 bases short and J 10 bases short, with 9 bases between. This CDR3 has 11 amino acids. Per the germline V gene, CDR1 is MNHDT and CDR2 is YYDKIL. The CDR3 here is CASSRAGRVFF. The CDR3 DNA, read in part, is TGTGCTAGCAGTAGGGCAGGGAGAGTCTTC. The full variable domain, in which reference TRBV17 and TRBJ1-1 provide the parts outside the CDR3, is DTTVKQNPRYKLARVGKPVNLICSQTMNHDTMYWYQKKPNQAPKLLLFYYDKILNREADTFEKFQSSRPNNSFCSLYIGSAGLEYSAMYLCASSRAGRVFFGKGTRLTVV.

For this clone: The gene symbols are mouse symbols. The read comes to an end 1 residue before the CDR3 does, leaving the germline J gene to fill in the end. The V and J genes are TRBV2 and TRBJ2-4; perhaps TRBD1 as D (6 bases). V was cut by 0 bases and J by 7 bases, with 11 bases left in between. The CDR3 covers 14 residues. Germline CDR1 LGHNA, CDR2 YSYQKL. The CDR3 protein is CASSQEQGIDTLYF. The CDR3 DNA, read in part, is TGTGCCAGCAGCCAAGAACAGGGAATAGACACCTTGTAC.

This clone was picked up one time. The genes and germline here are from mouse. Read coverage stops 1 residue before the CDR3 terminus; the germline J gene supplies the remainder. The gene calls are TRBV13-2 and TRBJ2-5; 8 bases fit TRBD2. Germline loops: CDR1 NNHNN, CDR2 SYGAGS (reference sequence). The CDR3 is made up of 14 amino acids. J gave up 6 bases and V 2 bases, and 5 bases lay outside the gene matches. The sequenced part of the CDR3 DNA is TGTGCCAGCGGTGAGGGGGGGGCGCAGGACACCCAGTAC. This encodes CASGEGGAQDTQY. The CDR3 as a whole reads CASGEGGAQDTQYF.

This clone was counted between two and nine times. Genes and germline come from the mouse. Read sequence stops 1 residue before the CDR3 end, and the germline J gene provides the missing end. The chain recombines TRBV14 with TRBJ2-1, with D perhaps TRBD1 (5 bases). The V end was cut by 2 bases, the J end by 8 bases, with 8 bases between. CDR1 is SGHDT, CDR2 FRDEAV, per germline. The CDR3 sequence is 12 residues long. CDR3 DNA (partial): TGTGCCAGCAGTTTTTCAGGGACTGAGCAGTTC. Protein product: CASSFSGTEQF. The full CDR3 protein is CASSFSGTEQFF. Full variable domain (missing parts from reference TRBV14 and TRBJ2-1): EAGVTQSPRYAVLQEGQAVSFWCDPISGHDTLYWYQQPRDQGPQLLVYFRDEAVIDNSQLPSDRFSAVRPKGTNSTLKIQSAKQGDTATYLCASSFSGTEQFFGPGTRLTVL.